This T cell receptor beta chain was documented in a study of cytomegalovirus exposure and HLA in healthy donors. Separate from the approximately 700-subject first cohort was the approximately 120-subject validation cohort, to which the donors belonged. Worth noting for this clone: Its antigen is unknown.

Study results and limitations: Three CMV-associated chains proved CMV antigen-specific in vitro.

Produced via immunoSEQ multiplex PCR; TCRdb's table is partial and in-frame only. The sample gives 71,000 or so clones, just under 95% of which show up once; about 1.5% is in the top ten. The CDR3 is 14 residues long. The ends were cut back, 0 bases at V and 2 bases at J, with 8 bases in the middle. CDR1 MNHEY and CDR2 SVGAGI come from the germline V gene. This receptor was obtained from a man aged 18 to 29 in good health and CMV-seropositive. V gene TRBV6-5 combines with J gene TRBJ2-7; possible D gene TRBD2, 6 bases. Material for sequencing was PBMCs. CDR3 residues: CASSYSTRAYEQYF. CDR3 DNA sequence: TGTGCCAGCAGTTACTCGACTAGGGCCTACGAGCAGTACTTC.